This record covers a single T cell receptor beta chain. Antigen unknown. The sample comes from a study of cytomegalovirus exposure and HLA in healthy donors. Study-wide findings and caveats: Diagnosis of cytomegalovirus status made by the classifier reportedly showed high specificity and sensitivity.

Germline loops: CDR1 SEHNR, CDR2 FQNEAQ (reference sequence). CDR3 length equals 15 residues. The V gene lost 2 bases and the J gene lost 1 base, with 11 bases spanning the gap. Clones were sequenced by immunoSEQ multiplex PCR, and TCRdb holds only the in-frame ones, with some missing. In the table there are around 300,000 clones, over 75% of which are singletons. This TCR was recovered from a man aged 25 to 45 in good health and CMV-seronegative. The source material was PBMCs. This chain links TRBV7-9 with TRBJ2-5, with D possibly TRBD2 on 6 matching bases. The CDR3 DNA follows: TGTGCCAGCAGCTTAAGATGGGGACTCCAAGAGACCCAGTACTTC. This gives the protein CASSLRWGLQETQYF.